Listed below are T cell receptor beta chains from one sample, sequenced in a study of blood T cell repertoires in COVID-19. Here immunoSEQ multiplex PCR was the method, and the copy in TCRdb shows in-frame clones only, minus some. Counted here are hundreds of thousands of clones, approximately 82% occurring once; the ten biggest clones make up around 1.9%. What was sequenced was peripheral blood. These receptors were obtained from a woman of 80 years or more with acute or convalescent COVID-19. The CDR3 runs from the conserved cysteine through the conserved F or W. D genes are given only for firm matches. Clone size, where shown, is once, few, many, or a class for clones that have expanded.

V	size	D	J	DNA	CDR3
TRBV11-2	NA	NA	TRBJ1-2	TGTGCCAGCAGCCGCGGGAGGGGGAACTATGGCTACACCTTC	CASSRGRGNYGYTF
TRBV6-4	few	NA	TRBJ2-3	TGTGCCAGCAGAGCCGCAGGTGGTGGCCAAACAGATACGCAGTATTTT	CASRAAGGGQTDTQYF
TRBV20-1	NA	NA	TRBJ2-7	TGCAGTGCTATGGACACGAAAGAGCAGTACTTC	CSAMDTKEQYF
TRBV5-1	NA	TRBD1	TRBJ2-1	TGCGCCAGCAGCTTGCCTCGGACAGGGGGATACAATGAGCAGTTCTTC	CASSLPRTGGYNEQFF
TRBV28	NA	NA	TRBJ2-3	TGTGCCAGCAGTTTGGCTAGCGCGGATCCTGGTACGCAGTATTTT	CASSLASADPGTQYF
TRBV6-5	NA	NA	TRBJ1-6	TGTGCCAGCAGTTACGGGCCCTCACGTAGTTCACCCCTCCACTTT	CASSYGPSRSSPLHF
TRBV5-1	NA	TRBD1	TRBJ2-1	TGCGCCAGCAGCTTATCTGTGGCAGGGGGTTTAAATGAGCAGTTCTTC	CASSLSVAGGLNEQFF
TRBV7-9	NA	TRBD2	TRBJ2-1	TGTGCCAGCAGCCCGGACGGGACTAGTACCAACAATGAGCAGTTCTTC	CASSPDGTSTNNEQFF
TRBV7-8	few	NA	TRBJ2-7	TGTGCCAGCAGCTTAGCTGGCAGGGACTACGAGCAGTACTTC	CASSLAGRDYEQYF
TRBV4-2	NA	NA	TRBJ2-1	TGTGCCAGCAGCCAACCGATTGCTACCTTCTCCTACAATGAGCAGTTCTTC	CASSQPIATFSYNEQFF
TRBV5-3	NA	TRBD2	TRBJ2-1	TGTGCCAGAAGCTTGTGTCTAGCGGGAGGGCCCCCCCTTAGCTCCTACAATGAGCAGTTCTTC	CARSLCLAGGPPLSSYNEQFF
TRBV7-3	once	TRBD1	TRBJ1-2	TGTGCCAGCAGCGTAAAACAGGGGGACTACACCTTC	CASSVKQGDYTF
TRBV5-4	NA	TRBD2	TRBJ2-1	TGTGCCAGCAGCTTTACTAGCGGGGGAGGCGATGAGCAGTTCTTC	CASSFTSGGGDEQFF
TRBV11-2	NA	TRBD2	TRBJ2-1	TGTGCCAGCAGCTTTAGCGGGGGCCCCCTTAATGAGCAGTTCTTC	CASSFSGGPLNEQFF
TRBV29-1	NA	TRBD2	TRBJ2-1	TGCAGCGTTGGATTACTAGCGGGTCCATACAATGAGCAGTTCTTC	CSVGLLAGPYNEQFF
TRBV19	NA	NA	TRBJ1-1	TGTGCCAGTAGTATCGCGGTTACTGAAGCTTTCTTT	CASSIAVTEAFF
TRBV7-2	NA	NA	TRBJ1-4	TGTGCCAGCAGCTTGGAAAGGGGTGAAAAACTGTTTTTT	CASSLERGEKLFF